A selection of T cell receptor beta chains follows, all from one sample in a study of cytomegalovirus exposure and HLA in healthy donors. TCRdb's copy holds only in-frame clones and misses some; the assay was immunoSEQ multiplex PCR. The profile shows around 200,000 clones, 75% to 80% of them singletons. Sequenced: PBMCs. These receptors all come from a man aged 18 to 35 in good health and CMV-seronegative. CDR3s include the opening cysteine and the closing phenylalanine or tryptophan. A D gene is named only where the DNA matches it firmly. Clone size is shown for a subset of rows, as once, few, many or a class of expanded clone.

d_call: TRBD2; clone_size: NA; j_call: TRBJ2-1; cdr3_length: 16; v_call: TRBV6-6; cdr3_aa: CASSPRTSGHYNEQFF; cdr3_nt: TGTGCCAGCAGCCCAAGGACTAGCGGGCACTACAATGAGCAGTTCTTC
d_call: TRBD2; clone_size: NA; j_call: TRBJ2-1; cdr3_length: 16; v_call: TRBV27; cdr3_aa: CASSFLAGGSGNEQFF; cdr3_nt: TGTGCCAGCAGTTTCCTAGCGGGAGGGAGTGGCAATGAGCAGTTCTTC
d_call: NA; clone_size: NA; j_call: TRBJ2-7; cdr3_length: 12; v_call: TRBV7-8; cdr3_aa: CASSLVTDEQYF; cdr3_nt: TGTGCCAGCAGCTTAGTCACGGACGAGCAGTACTTC
d_call: NA; clone_size: NA; j_call: TRBJ2-1; cdr3_length: 15; v_call: TRBV18; cdr3_aa: CASSPRAGGNNEQFF; cdr3_nt: TGTGCCAGCTCACCACGGGCAGGGGGGAACAATGAGCAGTTCTTC
d_call: NA; clone_size: NA; j_call: TRBJ2-5; cdr3_length: 14; v_call: TRBV19; cdr3_aa: CASRPSAGAKTQYF; cdr3_nt: TGTGCCAGTAGACCTTCCGCCGGAGCAAAAACCCAGTACTTC
d_call: NA; clone_size: NA; j_call: TRBJ1-6; cdr3_length: 17; v_call: TRBV4-3; cdr3_aa: CASSQEVGGAYNSPLHF; cdr3_nt: TGCGCCAGCAGCCAAGAAGTAGGAGGGGCCTATAATTCACCCCTCCACTTT
d_call: TRBD1; clone_size: few; j_call: TRBJ1-4; cdr3_length: 16; v_call: TRBV29-1; cdr3_aa: CSVEGGQGATNEKLFF; cdr3_nt: TGCAGCGTTGAAGGGGGGCAGGGGGCAACTAATGAAAAACTGTTTTTT
d_call: TRBD1; clone_size: NA; j_call: TRBJ1-2; cdr3_length: 11; v_call: TRBV29-1; cdr3_aa: CSVVKGAGYTF; cdr3_nt: TGCAGCGTTGTTAAGGGGGCTGGCTACACCTTC
d_call: TRBD1; clone_size: few; j_call: TRBJ2-7; cdr3_length: 14; v_call: TRBV6-6; cdr3_aa: CASRPGDRENEQYF; cdr3_nt: TGTGCCAGCAGGCCTGGGGACAGGGAGAACGAGCAGTACTTC
d_call: NA; clone_size: NA; j_call: TRBJ1-3; cdr3_length: 16; v_call: TRBV7-2; cdr3_aa: CASSSQQGSFGNTIYF; cdr3_nt: TGTGCCAGCAGCTCCCAACAGGGATCTTTCGGAAACACCATATATTTT
d_call: TRBD1; clone_size: NA; j_call: TRBJ2-3; cdr3_length: 15; v_call: TRBV6-4; cdr3_aa: CASSSGQGARDTQYF; cdr3_nt: TGTGCCAGCAGTAGTGGACAGGGGGCGAGGGATACGCAGTATTTT
d_call: TRBD2; clone_size: NA; j_call: TRBJ2-1; cdr3_length: 17; v_call: TRBV9; cdr3_aa: CASSVSSGRTFYNEQFF; cdr3_nt: TGTGCCAGCAGCGTATCCAGCGGGAGGACCTTCTACAATGAGCAGTTCTTC
d_call: TRBD1; clone_size: NA; j_call: TRBJ2-7; cdr3_length: 15; v_call: TRBV18; cdr3_aa: CASSPAAGGSYEQYF; cdr3_nt: TGTGCCAGCTCACCGGCGGCAGGGGGCTCCTACGAGCAGTACTTC
d_call: NA; clone_size: NA; j_call: TRBJ1-4; cdr3_length: 14; v_call: TRBV7-9; cdr3_aa: CASEKDSNNEKLFF; cdr3_nt: TGTGCCAGTGAAAAAGACAGCAATAATGAAAAACTGTTTTTT
d_call: TRBD2; clone_size: few; j_call: TRBJ2-5; cdr3_length: 13; v_call: TRBV7-2; cdr3_aa: CASSYGGDGTQYF; cdr3_nt: TGTGCCAGCAGCTATGGGGGGGACGGGACCCAGTACTTC
d_call: NA; clone_size: NA; j_call: TRBJ1-2; cdr3_length: 14; v_call: TRBV28; cdr3_aa: CASTQGQGAYGYTF; cdr3_nt: TGTGCCAGCACCCAAGGCCAGGGTGCCTATGGCTACACCTTC
d_call: TRBD1; clone_size: once; j_call: TRBJ2-1; cdr3_length: 17; v_call: TRBV11-2; cdr3_aa: CASSLGTGTGRRYEQFF; cdr3_nt: TGTGCCAGCAGCTTAGGAACCGGGACAGGGAGAAGGTATGAGCAGTTCTTC
d_call: NA; clone_size: NA; j_call: TRBJ1-5; cdr3_length: 15; v_call: TRBV2; cdr3_aa: CASSGGALGNQPQHF; cdr3_nt: TGTGCCAGCAGTGGTGGGGCGTTGGGCAATCAGCCCCAGCATTTT
d_call: NA; clone_size: NA; j_call: TRBJ2-2; cdr3_length: 14; v_call: TRBV25-1; cdr3_aa: CASSESTVPGELFF; cdr3_nt: TGTGCCAGCAGTGAATCGACTGTACCCGGGGAGCTGTTTTTT
d_call: TRBD1; clone_size: NA; j_call: TRBJ2-1; cdr3_length: 15; v_call: TRBV18; cdr3_aa: CASSTSRTGTNEQFF; cdr3_nt: TGTGCCAGCTCGACCTCCCGGACAGGGACCAATGAGCAGTTCTTC
d_call: TRBD1; clone_size: NA; j_call: TRBJ2-1; cdr3_length: 15; v_call: TRBV19; cdr3_aa: CASSIRDSSYNEQFF; cdr3_nt: TGTGCCAGTAGTATTAGGGACAGCTCCTACAATGAGCAGTTCTTC
d_call: NA; clone_size: many; j_call: TRBJ2-7; cdr3_length: 12; v_call: TRBV5-6; cdr3_aa: CASSLASYEQYF; cdr3_nt: TGTGCCAGCAGCTTGGCCTCTTACGAGCAGTACTTC
d_call: NA; clone_size: NA; j_call: TRBJ2-6; cdr3_length: 15; v_call: TRBV28; cdr3_aa: CASSATGPGANVLTF; cdr3_nt: TGTGCCAGCAGTGCGACAGGCCCTGGGGCCAACGTCCTGACTTTC
d_call: NA; clone_size: NA; j_call: TRBJ1-2; cdr3_length: 15; v_call: TRBV4-3; cdr3_aa: CASSQDRAGGYGYTF; cdr3_nt: TGCGCCAGCAGCCAAGACAGGGCCGGCGGCTATGGCTACACCTTC
d_call: TRBD1; clone_size: NA; j_call: TRBJ1-3; cdr3_length: 15; v_call: TRBV7-9; cdr3_aa: CASSLEQGAGNTIYF; cdr3_nt: TGTGCCAGCAGCTTGGAACAGGGGGCTGGAAACACCATATATTTT
d_call: TRBD2; clone_size: NA; j_call: TRBJ2-2; cdr3_length: 16; v_call: TRBV7-9; cdr3_aa: CASSQRLAGDTGELFF; cdr3_nt: TGTGCCAGCAGCCAACGACTAGCGGGAGACACCGGGGAGCTGTTTTTT
d_call: TRBD1; clone_size: NA; j_call: TRBJ2-7; cdr3_length: 14; v_call: TRBV5-1; cdr3_aa: CASTLRTGSYEQYF; cdr3_nt: TGCGCCAGCACTCTTAGGACAGGGTCCTACGAGCAGTACTTC
d_call: NA; clone_size: NA; j_call: TRBJ2-1; cdr3_length: 16; v_call: TRBV19; cdr3_aa: CASSMIKRPGDNEQFF; cdr3_nt: TGTGCCAGTAGTATGATAAAACGACCAGGGGACAATGAGCAGTTCTTC
d_call: NA; clone_size: few; j_call: TRBJ2-7; cdr3_length: 13; v_call: TRBV5-6; cdr3_aa: CASSSGTGYEQYF; cdr3_nt: TGTGCCAGCAGCTCCGGGACTGGATACGAGCAGTACTTC
d_call: NA; clone_size: NA; j_call: TRBJ2-7; cdr3_length: 14; v_call: TRBV15; cdr3_aa: CATSRLDSTYEQYF; cdr3_nt: TGTGCCACCAGCAGACTAGACTCCACCTACGAGCAGTACTTC
d_call: NA; clone_size: NA; j_call: TRBJ2-1; cdr3_length: 17; v_call: TRBV6-4; cdr3_aa: CASSDSPLWSSYNEQFF; cdr3_nt: TGTGCCAGCAGTGACTCGCCTCTCTGGAGCTCCTACAATGAGCAGTTCTTC
d_call: TRBD1; clone_size: NA; j_call: TRBJ1-5; cdr3_length: 15; v_call: TRBV5-5; cdr3_aa: CASSFDRVANQPQHF; cdr3_nt: TGTGCCAGCAGCTTCGACAGGGTGGCTAATCAGCCCCAGCATTTT
d_call: NA; clone_size: once; j_call: TRBJ2-3; cdr3_length: 17; v_call: TRBV4-3; cdr3_aa: CASSQGGTSTGLDTQYF; cdr3_nt: TGCGCCAGCAGCCAAGGGGGCACTAGCACTGGTCTAGATACGCAGTATTTT
d_call: NA; clone_size: once; j_call: TRBJ1-1; cdr3_length: 13; v_call: TRBV7-6; cdr3_aa: CASSSKEGAEAFF; cdr3_nt: TGTGCCAGCAGCTCGAAGGAGGGAGCTGAAGCTTTCTTT
d_call: NA; clone_size: NA; j_call: TRBJ1-3; cdr3_length: 15; v_call: TRBV9; cdr3_aa: CASSLRGHSGNTICF; cdr3_nt: TGTGCCAGCAGCCTCCGCGGCCACTCTGGAAACACCATATGTTTT
d_call: NA; clone_size: NA; j_call: TRBJ1-5; cdr3_length: 14; v_call: TRBV19; cdr3_aa: CASRRGVVDQPQHF; cdr3_nt: TGTGCCAGCCGGAGGGGCGTAGTTGATCAGCCCCAGCATTTT
d_call: TRBD1; clone_size: NA; j_call: TRBJ1-2; cdr3_length: 16; v_call: TRBV28; cdr3_aa: CASRTFEGTGNYGYTF; cdr3_nt: TGTGCCAGCAGGACTTTCGAAGGGACAGGGAACTATGGCTACACCTTC
d_call: NA; clone_size: NA; j_call: TRBJ2-7; cdr3_length: 13; v_call: TRBV29-1; cdr3_aa: CSVRRTLEDEQYF; cdr3_nt: TGCAGCGTTCGAAGGACCTTGGAGGACGAGCAGTACTTC
d_call: TRBD1; clone_size: NA; j_call: TRBJ1-2; cdr3_length: 14; v_call: TRBV6-5; cdr3_aa: CASRGQGGGYGYTF; cdr3_nt: TGTGCCAGCAGGGGACAGGGCGGCGGCTATGGCTACACCTTC
d_call: TRBD2; clone_size: many; j_call: TRBJ2-1; cdr3_length: 15; v_call: TRBV7-2; cdr3_aa: CASSLVSGSWDEQFF; cdr3_nt: TGTGCCAGCAGCTTAGTTAGCGGGAGTTGGGATGAGCAGTTCTTC